The 22 T cell receptor beta chains listed next were all sequenced from one sample in a study of blood T cell repertoires in COVID-19. Here immunoSEQ multiplex PCR was the method, and the copy in TCRdb shows in-frame clones only, minus some. The sample contains more than 250,000 clones, around 90% of which appear only once. The sample comprised PBMCs or T cells enriched from blood (not recorded which). All receptors derive from a woman aged 25 to 39 who had recovered from COVID-19.

This clone was seen a handful of times. This sequence joins TRBV12-3 or TRBV12-4 and TRBJ1-2, with a possible D match to TRBD1 (6 bases). There are 13 residues in the CDR3. Deletions cut 1 base from V and 3 bases from J, with 6 bases between. The CDR3 loop is CASSLGTDYGYTF. Here the CDR3 DNA reads TGTGCCAGCAGTTTAGGGACAGACTATGGCTACACCTTC.

This clone occurred a few times. The chain uses TRBV7-9 and TRBJ1-1; D possibly corresponds to TRBD1 (5 bases). The CDR3 has 13 residues. V lost 11 bases, J lost 6 bases, and 19 bases lay in between. CDR1 and CDR2 (germline): SEHNR, FQNEAQ (reference sequence). DNA of the CDR3: TGTGCCGGAGCAGGGCTTCGTAGGGCTGAAGCTTTCTTT. This translates into CAGAGLRRAEAFF.

This chain links TRBV9 with TRBJ2-3; D is ambiguous. Germline V lookup: CDR1 SGDLS, CDR2 YYNGEE. The CDR3 is made up of 16 amino acids. Trimming shortened V by 0 bases and J by 1 base, and 12 bases separated the two germline ends. In nucleotides, the CDR3 is TGTGCCAGCAGCGTAGCCGGGTCGAAGGGCACAGATACGCAGTATTTT. It encodes CASSVAGSKGTDTQYF.

The genes are TRBV27 and TRBJ2-5; TRBD1 is a possible D gene (5 bases). CDR1 MNHEY and CDR2 SMNVEV come from the germline V gene (reference sequence). CDR3 length equals 14 residues. The V gene lost 5 bases and the J gene lost 4 bases, with 14 bases spanning the gap. The CDR3 region is CASSRGVAVETQYF. CDR3 DNA sequence: TGTGCCAGCAGTAGGGGTGTTGCCGTAGAGACCCAGTACTTC.

The chain links TRBV28 to TRBJ2-7, with 9 positions matching TRBD2. The CDR3 has 13 residues. The J segment lost 4 bases and the V segment lost 7 bases, leaving 5 bases of the junction unmatched. CDR1 and CDR2 (germline): MDHEN, SYDVKM. The CDR3 DNA is TGTGCCAGCACGGATAGCGGGGGATACGAGCAGTACTTC. This sequence encodes CASTDSGGYEQYF.

The chain employs TRBV4-2 and TRBJ1-4; 9 nucleotides match TRBD1. CDR1 is LGHNA, CDR2 YNFKEQ, per germline. This CDR3 spans 17 amino acids. With 7 bases clipped from V and 3 bases from J, the junction kept 12 bases outside the gene matches. CDR3 amino acids: CASIPPTGGLANEKLFF. The CDR3, as DNA: TGTGCCAGCATCCCCCCTACAGGGGGCCTGGCTAATGAAAAACTGTTTTTT.

The J gene is TRBJ2-5, the V gene TRBV11-2, with a tentative D call TRBD2 (5 bases). V lost 2 bases and J lost 2, with 18 bases in between. Germline V CDR1 and CDR2: SGHAT, FQNNGV. The length of the CDR3 is 17 residues. The CDR3, as DNA: TGTGCCAGCAGCTTATCCCTTCGGTACCTAGCTCAAGAGACCCAGTACTTC. This sequence encodes CASSLSLRYLAQETQYF.

As regards this clone: Mismatch with germline at one junction end may stem from a read error. The chain joins TRBV6-2 or TRBV6-3 to TRBJ2-7, with 7 bases fitting TRBD2. The CDR3 sequence is 13 residues long. Germline V CDR1 and CDR2: MNHEY, SVGEGT. CDR3 in DNA: TGTGCCTGCAGTTCCGGGGGGTCCTACGAGCAGTACTTC. Residues: CACSSGGSYEQYF.

The gene calls are TRBV4-1 and TRBJ1-1; tentatively, D is TRBD1 (6 bases). The CDR3 covers 15 residues. V lost 2 bases and J lost 0, with 10 bases in between. Germline V gene sequence: CDR1 MGHRA, CDR2 YSYEKL. The CDR3 DNA sequence: TGCGCCAGCAGCCAAACGGACAGCGTGAACACTGAAGCTTTCTTT. It encodes CASSQTDSVNTEAFF.

J is TRBJ2-3 and V is TRBV11-3, with 11 bases that match TRBD2. J gave up 3 bases and V 3 bases, and 5 bases lay outside the gene matches. The CDR3 is 16 residues long. The germline V gene has CDR1 SGHNT and CDR2 YENEEA. CDR3 coding DNA: TGTGCCAGCAGCTTGAGTAGCGGGGGGGAAACAGATACGCAGTATTTT. Its translation: CASSLSSGGETDTQYF.

A single count supports this clone. The chain recombines TRBV5-1 with TRBJ2-1, with 15 positions matching TRBD2. The V and J ends lost 1 base and 7 bases, in that order; junction bases with no gene match: 6. This CDR3 is built from 17 residues. Germline CDR1 and CDR2: SGHRS and YFSETQ. The CDR3, as DNA: TGCGCCAGCAGCTTGAGGACTAGCGGGAGGGTGCGAAATGAGCAGTTCTTC. It specifies CASSLRTSGRVRNEQFF. Complete variable domain (other parts from reference TRBV5-1 and TRBJ2-1): KAGVTQTPRYLIKTRGQQVTLSCSPISGHRSVSWYQQTPGQGLQFLFEYFSETQRNKGNFPGRFSGRQFSNSRSEMNVSTLELGDSALYLCASSLRTSGRVRNEQFFGPGTRLTVL.

The chain is built from TRBV19 and TRBJ2-3, with D unclear. The CDR3 length is 15 residues. The V end was cut by 2 bases, the J end by 1 base, with 10 bases between. Per germline, CDR1 LNHDA and CDR2 SQIVND (reference sequence). CDR3 nucleotides: TGTGCCAGTAGTATATCGTCCTCCCGCACAGATACGCAGTATTTT. It is translated as CASSISSSRTDTQYF.

The chain links TRBV4-1 to TRBJ2-4; 8 bases match TRBD1. Germline V gene data show CDR1 as MGHRA and CDR2 as YSYEKL. The CDR3 runs 16 residues. J gave up 2 bases and V 4 bases, and 7 bases lay outside the gene matches. The CDR3 protein is CASSLGQGTSKNIQYF. CDR3 sequence (DNA): TGCGCCAGCAGCCTCGGACAGGGAACGTCCAAAAACATTCAGTACTTC.

The chain has TRBV9 and TRBJ1-2, with 8 nucleotides matching TRBD1. CDR1 is SGDLS and CDR2 is YYNGEE in the germline V gene. V lost 4 bases to trimming and J lost 2 bases; unmatched junction nucleotides: 13. The CDR3 extends over 17 amino acids. The CDR3 region has the DNA TGTGCCAGCAGCTTAGCAGGATCTGGACAGGGAAACTATGGCTACACCTTC. This gives the protein CASSLAGSGQGNYGYTF.

V gene TRBV6-5 combines with J gene TRBJ1-2; 10 nucleotides line up with TRBD1. Germline loops: CDR1 MNHEY, CDR2 SVGAGI. V shed 5 bases, J shed 5 bases, and the junction held 5 bases outside the gene matches. This CDR3 comprises 14 residues. In DNA form, the CDR3 reads TGTGCCAGCAGTAGACAGGGGGCGGGTTATGGCTACACCTTC. This codes for CASSRQGAGYGYTF.

The chain links TRBV18 to TRBJ2-5, with a possible D match to TRBD2 (6 bases). The CDR3 loop spans 13 amino acids. Germline CDR1 reads KGHSH; CDR2 reads LQKENI. V lost 6 bases and J lost 4, with 12 bases in between. DNA for the CDR3: TGTGCCAGCTCCCGGGGACTCTCAGAGACCCAGTACTTC. It translates to CASSRGLSETQYF.

This chain connects TRBV19 to TRBJ2-7; D is unclear. The length of the CDR3 is 13 residues. The V and J ends lost 4 bases and 0 bases respectively, with 7 bases between them. Germline V gene lookup returns CDR1 LNHDA and CDR2 SQIVND (reference sequence). The CDR3 protein is CASSTRFSYEQYF. The CDR3 nucleotides read TGTGCCAGTAGTACCCGGTTCTCCTACGAGCAGTACTTC.

The chain links TRBV9 to TRBJ1-2; possible D gene TRBD1, 5 bases. The CDR3 covers 13 residues. V was shortened by 3 bases and J by 8 bases, with 14 bases between the two germline ends. Germline V gene sequence: CDR1 SGDLS, CDR2 YYNGEE. The CDR3 is CASSERDLKGYTF. CDR3 DNA sequence: TGTGCCAGCAGCGAGCGGGACCTAAAAGGCTACACCTTC.

This chain links TRBV7-9 with TRBJ2-5, with D unclear. The V end was cut by 5 bases, the J end by 2 bases, with 9 bases between. The CDR3 extends over 13 amino acids. Germline loops: CDR1 SEHNR, CDR2 FQNEAQ (reference sequence). For the CDR3, the DNA is TGTGCCAGCAGCCGCGACGGGCAAGAGACCCAGTACTTC. Residues: CASSRDGQETQYF.

The chain combines TRBV3-1 (or the pseudogene TRBV3-2) with TRBJ1-3; D perhaps matches TRBD1 (6 bases). In germline, CDR1 is LGHDT, CDR2 YNNKEL (reference sequence). Trimming pared 5 bases from V and 2 bases from J, leaving 13 bases between. This CDR3 contains 15 residues. The CDR3 here is CASSEQGSPGNTIYF. The DNA of the CDR3 is TGTGCCAGCAGCGAACAGGGTTCTCCTGGAAACACCATATATTTT.

This clone was counted between two and nine times. J is TRBJ1-2 and V is TRBV15; the match to TRBD1 covers 9 bases. Trimming removed 0 bases from V and 7 bases from J; junction bases left unmatched: 3. The CDR3 loop spans 14 amino acids. Germline CDR1 and CDR2: LNHNV and YYDKDF (reference sequence). The CDR3 nucleotides are TGTGCCACCAGCAGAGACGGGACAGGGACTGGCTACACCTTC. It specifies CATSRDGTGTGYTF. Full variable domain (outside the CDR3, taken from reference TRBV15 and TRBJ1-2): DAMVIQNPRYQVTQFGKPVTLSCSQTLNHNVMYWYQQKSSQAPKLLFHYYDKDFNNEADTPDNFQSRRPNTSFCFLDIRSPGLGDTAMYLCATSRDGTGTGYTFGSGTRLTVV.

The V gene is TRBV11-2, the J gene TRBJ1-6; TRBD1 aligns across 8 bases. J gave up 9 bases and V 4 bases, and 5 bases lay outside the gene matches. The germline CDR1 and CDR2 sequences are SGHAT and FQNNGV. The CDR3 spans 14 residues. DNA of the CDR3: TGTGCCAGCAGCTGGATAGGACAGGGTTCACCCCTCCACTTT. Its translation: CASSWIGQGSPLHF.